This T cell receptor (beta chain) derives from a study of T-cell reconstitution after alpha-beta-depleted transplantation in children. This clonotype was found many times. Antigen unknown. Study-wide findings and caveats: The authors attributed T-cell counts and diversity one year after transplant mostly to newly produced T cells.

Unique molecular identifiers were used in preparing the TCRbeta library. TCRdb reprocessed the PCR reads with MiXCR, giving one entry per CDR3 protein. This table has about 180,000 distinct CDR3 sequences, more than 9.5% appearing once. This clonotype was sampled from a boy under 10 years old with acute myeloid leukemia, due to receive a stem cell transplant. Sequencing was performed on PBMCs, taken before TCRalphabeta/CD19-depleted stem cell transplant.

The CDR3 spells CSARGTGDYEQYF. CDR3 coding DNA: TGCAGTGCTAGGGGGACAGGGGACTACGAGCAGTACTTC. This chain uses TRBV20-1 with TRBJ2-7, with 10 bases aligning to TRBD1. CDR3 length equals 13 residues. The germline V gene has CDR1 DFQATT and CDR2 SNEGSKA (reference sequence). The V and J ends lost 3 bases and 3 bases, in that order; junction bases with no gene match: 2.